This T cell receptor (beta chain) comes out of a study of blood T cell repertoires in COVID-19. Study at large: Specimens from acute and convalescent COVID-19 originated in the United States, Italy and Spain.

V lost 5 bases to trimming and J lost 1 base; unmatched junction nucleotides: 3. Germline CDR1 reads SQVTM; CDR2 reads ANQGSEA. This CDR3 region has 14 residues. Individuals drawn from under 30 US areas were roughly 18 to 89 years old. In the original processing: Estimates of nucleated cell counts were drawn from the amplification of reference gene primers. Profiled with immunoSEQ multiplex PCR; TCRdb holds only in-frame clones, not every one. The DNA gave D and trimming, while V, J and clone size come from that table. The repertoire consists of 270,000 or so clones, with 70% to 90% occurring once and the leading ten covering roughly 4.3%.

The receptor was isolated from a woman in her thirties with acute COVID-19. What was sequenced was PBMCs or T cells enriched from blood (not recorded which). The V gene is TRBV29-1, the J gene TRBJ2-7; 12 positions agree with TRBD2. CDR3 loop: CSVLAGGGSYEQYF. Here the CDR3 DNA reads TGCAGCGTTCTAGCGGGAGGGGGTTCCTACGAGCAGTACTTC.